This entry is about one TCR beta chain. Enrollment of patients from Seattle took place during active infection, with longitudinal follow-up. Methods used by the authors: Reference gene primer amplification gave estimated nucleated cell counts. Profiled with immunoSEQ multiplex PCR; TCRdb holds only in-frame clones, not every one. Clonal size and the V and J genes are those of that table, whereas D and trimming came from the DNA. The sample contains roughly 380,000 clones, roughly 90% of which appear only once. This entry comes from a study of blood T cell repertoires in COVID-19. Study at large: Sites in the United States, Italy and Spain provided acute and convalescent COVID-19 samples. T cells, B-cell-depleted T cells, or PBMCs supplied cDNA or gDNA.

The CDR3 is 14 amino acids. V lost 5 bases and J lost 2, with 12 bases in between. Germline CDR1 and CDR2: SQVTM and ANQGSEA. This receptor was taken from a woman between 40 and 50 years old with COVID-19, enrolled during active disease. The chain couples TRBV29-1 to TRBJ2-2; possibly TRBD2 for D (6 bases). Sequencing was carried out using peripheral blood. The DNA of the CDR3 is TGCAGCGTTTTGACGGGACTCAACACCGGGGAGCTGTTTTTT. It codes for CSVLTGLNTGELFF.